These T cell receptor beta chains were read from a single sample in a study of control samples from healthy donors and cancer patients. The assay was immunoSEQ multiplex PCR, and TCRdb's table has in-frame clones only and misses some. Here the sample spans about 98,000 clones, about 92% being singletons. Specimen: blood. These receptors came from a woman younger than 30 in good health. CDR3s include the opening cysteine and the closing phenylalanine or tryptophan. A D gene is named only where the DNA matches it firmly. Where a row states a size, it is once, few, many or the class of an expanded clone; other rows omit it.

clone_size j_call v_call d_call cdr3_aa cdr3_nt
- TRBJ2-7 TRBV2 TRBD1 CASSGGRDRGTTYEQYF TGTGCCAGCAGTGGGGGGCGGGACAGGGGCACGACCTACGAGCAGTACTTC
- TRBJ1-1 TRBV7-8 TRBD1 CASSSRGAGSNTEAFF TGTGCCAGCAGCTCCAGGGGGGCAGGGTCAAACACTGAAGCTTTCTTT
few TRBJ1-2 TRBV12-3/TRBV12-4 - CASTSGGVGYTF TGTGCCAGCACCTCGGGGGGCGTTGGCTACACCTTC
- TRBJ1-1 TRBV29-1 - CSVDDLGMAFF TGCAGCGTTGACGATCTCGGGATGGCTTTCTTT
- TRBJ2-3 TRBV12-3/TRBV12-4 - CASSDVLVLQQYF TGTGCCAGCAGTGATGTTCTTGTTCTTCAGCAGTATTTT
- TRBJ2-7 TRBV11-1 TRBD2 CASSSGGGLARREQYF TGTGCCAGCAGCTCGGGAGGGGGTCTAGCGAGGCGCGAGCAGTACTTC
- TRBJ1-3 TRBV18 - CASSPLLGNTIYF TGTGCCAGCTCACCGTTACTCGGAAACACCATATATTTT
- TRBJ2-3 TRBV9 - CASSVRDTSTDTQYF TGTGCCAGCAGCGTCCGGGACACCAGCACAGATACGCAGTATTTT
- TRBJ2-3 TRBV28 - CASSFWGASTDTQYF TGTGCCAGCAGTTTCTGGGGGGCTAGCACAGATACGCAGTATTTT
- TRBJ2-1 TRBV10-2 - CASRALIAPWDEQFF TGCGCCAGCAGGGCCCTTATCGCCCCTTGGGATGAGCAGTTCTTC
- TRBJ2-3 TRBV5-1 - CASRTATSTDTQYF TGCGCCAGCAGGACGGCTACTAGCACAGATACGCAGTATTTT
- TRBJ1-1 TRBV28 TRBD1 CASSLIFSGGGGGNTEAFF TGTGCCAGCAGTTTGATTTTTTCAGGGGGCGGAGGAGGGAACACTGAAGCTTTCTTT
- TRBJ2-7 TRBV7-9 TRBD2 CASSPRDSAGGYEQYF TGTGCCAGCAGCCCCCGGGACTCAGCGGGGGGTTACGAGCAGTACTTC
- TRBJ1-1 TRBV7-2 - CASSSQGGGTEAFF TGTGCCAGCAGCTCACAGGGAGGAGGGACTGAAGCTTTCTTT
- TRBJ2-3 TRBV15 - CATSRGRGSDTQYF TGTGCCACCAGCAGAGGTCGGGGGTCAGATACGCAGTATTTT
- TRBJ2-5 TRBV21-1 - CASSGLATRTQYF TGTGCCAGCAGCGGACTAGCGACCCGGACCCAGTACTTC
- TRBJ1-6 TRBV6-5 - CATTARGVQNSPLHF TGTGCCACCACTGCTAGGGGGGTACAGAATTCACCCCTCCACTTT
- TRBJ1-6 TRBV10-3 - CAISDTGMTSPLHF TGTGCCATCAGTGACACAGGGATGACTTCACCCCTCCACTTT
- TRBJ1-2 TRBV30 - CAWSVDNYGYTF TGTGCCTGGAGTGTGGACAACTATGGCTACACCTTC
- TRBJ1-6 TRBV4-2 - CASSQRVGGSPLHF TGTGCCAGCAGCCAAAGAGTCGGTGGATCACCCCTCCACTTT
- TRBJ2-3 TRBV7-9 - CASSMIAASTDTQYF TGTGCCAGCAGCATGATAGCGGCTAGCACAGATACGCAGTATTTT
- TRBJ2-3 TRBV27 TRBD2 CASRGLAGVRTQYF TGTGCCAGCAGGGGACTAGCGGGGGTCCGTACGCAGTATTTT
- TRBJ1-5 TRBV9 - CASSVEGGALQPQHF TGTGCCAGCAGCGTAGAAGGAGGGGCACTTCAGCCCCAGCATTTT
few TRBJ1-1 TRBV7-9 - CASSFWGTEAFF TGTGCCAGCAGCTTTTGGGGGACTGAAGCTTTCTTT
- TRBJ2-3 TRBV6-1 TRBD2 CASSEASGGATDTQYF TGTGCCAGCAGTGAAGCAAGCGGGGGTGCCACAGATACGCAGTATTTT
- TRBJ2-1 TRBV7-3 TRBD2 CASSLKPGGGQFF TGTGCCAGCAGCTTAAAGCCGGGGGGAGGGCAGTTCTTC
- TRBJ2-2 TRBV19 - CASTDSSGAFTGELFF TGTGCCAGTACCGATAGCTCAGGGGCATTCACCGGGGAGCTGTTTTTT
- TRBJ1-6 TRBV25-1 TRBD1 CASSAQGDNSPLHF TGTGCCAGCAGTGCCCAGGGGGATAATTCACCCCTCCACTTT
- TRBJ1-6 TRBV4-2 - CASSQDRDRNSPLHF TGTGCCAGCAGCCAAGATAGGGACCGAAATTCACCCCTCCACTTT
- TRBJ2-1 TRBV6-5 TRBD2 CASEIAGGSYNEQFF TGTGCCAGTGAAATAGCGGGGGGGTCCTACAATGAGCAGTTCTTC
once TRBJ2-3 TRBV3-1/TRBV3-2 TRBD2 CASSPLAGGQTDTQYF TGTGCCAGCAGCCCCTTAGCGGGAGGGCAGACAGATACGCAGTATTTT
- TRBJ2-2 TRBV7-9 - CASSLEAPTGELFF TGTGCCAGCAGCTTAGAAGCTCCCACCGGGGAGCTGTTTTTT
- TRBJ1-6 TRBV9 - CASSSSHGRSSYNSPLHF TGTGCCAGCAGCTCCTCCCACGGCCGTAGCTCCTATAATTCACCCCTCCACTTT
- TRBJ2-1 TRBV5-5 - CASTGLTNNEQFF TGTGCCAGCACTGGACTCACTAACAATGAGCAGTTCTTC
once TRBJ1-4 TRBV11-2 - CASSLVTLSTNEKLFF TGTGCCAGCAGCTTAGTCACTCTGTCAACTAATGAAAAACTGTTTTTT
once TRBJ2-7 TRBV5-6 - CASSLGRYEQYF TGTGCCAGCAGCTTGGGGCGATACGAGCAGTACTTC
once TRBJ2-2 TRBV5-5 - CASSFTGATGELFF TGTGCCAGCAGCTTCACCGGGGCGACCGGGGAGCTGTTTTTT
- TRBJ1-5 TRBV19 - CASSIVLDKSNQPQHF TGTGCCAGTAGTATAGTATTGGACAAGAGCAATCAGCCCCAGCATTTT
once TRBJ1-2 TRBV9 - CASKSPYGYTF TGTGCCAGCAAGAGCCCCTATGGCTACACCTTC
- TRBJ2-3 TRBV5-1 TRBD2 CASSGLAGGPDTQYF TGCGCCAGCAGCGGACTAGCGGGAGGGCCAGATACGCAGTATTTT
- TRBJ2-3 TRBV6-5 - CASRQNGAYTDTQYF TGTGCCAGCAGGCAGAACGGGGCTTACACAGATACGCAGTATTTT
- TRBJ1-3 TRBV14 - CASSAAGQGGNTIYF TGTGCCAGCAGCGCCGCCGGGCAGGGGGGAAACACCATATATTTT
- TRBJ1-1 TRBV4-3 - CASSQERGRNTEAFF TGCGCCAGCAGCCAAGAGAGGGGTCGGAACACTGAAGCTTTCTTT
- TRBJ1-2 TRBV6-1 TRBD1 CASSETGEHGYTF TGTGCCAGCAGTGAAACAGGGGAACATGGCTACACCTTC
- TRBJ1-6 TRBV30 - CAWSDNPGGGNSPLHF TGTGCCTGGAGTGATAACCCCGGGGGCGGGAATTCACCCCTCCACTTT
- TRBJ1-5 TRBV15 TRBD1 CATSIETGTGNQPQHF TGTGCCACCAGCATAGAAACAGGGACAGGAAATCAGCCCCAGCATTTT
- TRBJ1-1 TRBV5-4 TRBD1 CASSWGTGNTEAFF TGTGCCAGCAGCTGGGGGACAGGAAACACTGAAGCTTTCTTT
once TRBJ2-2 TRBV5-1 - CASRRTETNTGELFF TGCGCCAGCCGAAGGACAGAGACGAACACCGGGGAGCTGTTTTTT